What follows are 15 T cell receptor beta chains derived from one specimen sequenced in a study of human T cells and chemical hapten exposure. Regarding time point: pre-sensitization, week 0. Treatment in this sample: therapeutic diphenylcyclopropenone sensitization with weekly scalp DPC. TCRdb re-called the RACE reads with MiXCR, one entry per CDR3 protein. The data contain about 92,000 distinct CDR3 sequences, 9.6% of them singletons. This specimen consisted of whole blood, obtained in connection with sensitization to the hapten diphenylcyclopropenone (DPC). The receptors stem from a woman aged 40 to 49 with alopecia areata. Some clones in this sample may be carry-over from other donors' samples.

CDR3 sequence (DNA): TGTGCCAGCAGTCTTCGGACTAGCGGGGGTGCTAATGAGCAGTTCTTC. It is translated as CASSLRTSGGANEQFF. The rearrangement links TRBV6-5 to TRBJ2-1; 13 bases map to TRBD2. CDR1 MNHEY and CDR2 SVGAGI come from the germline V gene. There are 16 residues in the CDR3. Losses at the gene ends were 5 bases for V and 7 bases for J; bases not matched to a gene: 8.

This clonotype occurred many times. The chain carries TRBV15 and TRBJ2-2; D is unresolved. The CDR3 is 16 residues long. The ends were cut back, 0 bases at V and 5 bases at J, with 13 bases in the middle. Germline CDR1 and CDR2: LNHNV and YYDKDF (reference sequence). CDR3 region: CATSREAVVRTGELFF. The CDR3 DNA sequence: TGTGCCACCAGCAGAGAGGCGGTCGTTCGGACCGGGGAGCTGTTTTTT.

The J gene is TRBJ2-3, the V gene TRBV12-3 or TRBV12-4; TRBD2 matches at 7 bases. The CDR3 spans 15 residues. Germline trimming cut 7 bases from V and 0 bases from J; bases unmatched to any gene: 7. In DNA, the CDR3 is TGTGCCAGCACCCGGCTAGCGGCTAGCACAGATACGCAGTATTTT. It yields the protein CASTRLAASTDTQYF.

This clonotype was counted ten times or more. The chain recombines TRBV3-1 with TRBJ1-5; tentative D call: TRBD1 (5 bases). The CDR3 loop spans 15 amino acids. V lost 3 bases and J lost 0, with 9 bases in between. Germline lookup yields CDR1 LGHDT and CDR2 YNNKEL (reference sequence). The CDR3 DNA is TGTGCCAGCAGCCAGGGTGGACATAGCAATCAGCCCCAGCATTTT. It encodes CASSQGGHSNQPQHF.

This clonotype was picked up many times. The chain recombines TRBV7-9 with TRBJ2-5; the D gene is possibly TRBD1 (6 bases). The germline gives CDR1 SEHNR, CDR2 FQNEAQ (reference sequence). Trimming took off 1 base at V and 5 bases at J, with 11 bases between the two ends. The CDR3 runs 14 residues. The CDR3 sequence: CASSLVWTDETQYF. CDR3 bases: TGTGCCAGCAGCTTAGTGTGGACAGACGAGACCCAGTACTTC. Full variable domain (rest looked up from reference TRBV7-9 and TRBJ2-5): DTGVSQNPRHKITKRGQNVTFRCDPISEHNRLYWYRQTLGQGPEFLTYFQNEAQLEKSRLLSDRFSAERPKGSFSTLEIQRTEQGDSAMYLCASSLVWTDETQYFGPGTRLLVL.

The V call is TRBV18, the J call TRBJ1-2; 7 bases fit TRBD1. The germline V gene encodes CDR1 KGHSH and CDR2 LQKENI. Trimming at V came to 3 bases and at J to 0 bases, leaving 1 base not matched to a gene. The CDR3 is made up of 14 amino acids. The CDR3 DNA reads TGTGCCAGCTCACCGACAGGGCCTAACTATGGCTACACCTTC. Translated: CASSPTGPNYGYTF.

This clonotype has a count of ten or more. The chain is built from TRBV14 and TRBJ2-7; a weak D match, TRBD1 (6 bases). The ends were cut back, 4 bases at V and 0 bases at J, with 16 bases in the middle. CDR3 length equals 16 residues. The germline gives CDR1 SGHDN, CDR2 FVKESK. CDR3 sequence: CASSPFQTGDSYEQYF. The CDR3 DNA reads TGTGCCAGCAGCCCCTTTCAGACAGGCGACTCCTACGAGCAGTACTTC. Drawing the rest from reference TRBV14 and TRBJ2-7, the complete variable domain is EAGVTQFPSHSVIEKGQTVTLRCDPISGHDNLYWYRRVMGKEIKFLLHFVKESKQDESGMPNNRFLAERTGGTYSTLKVQPAELEDSGVYFCASSPFQTGDSYEQYFGPGTRLTVT.

This clonotype was seen a few times. The V call is TRBV20-1, the J call TRBJ2-2; 12 bases line up with TRBD2. Germline values: CDR1 DFQATT, CDR2 SNEGSKA (reference sequence). The CDR3 is made up of 17 amino acids. The V segment lost 3 bases and the J segment 5 bases; nucleotides outside the gene matches: 10. CDR3 sequence (DNA): TGCAGTGCTAGCACTAGCGGGGGGTATTCCCGGACCGGGGAGCTGTTTTTT. This sequence encodes CSASTSGGYSRTGELFF.

The chain recombines TRBV5-1 with TRBJ2-3, with 9 positions matching TRBD2. Germline V gene lookup returns CDR1 SGHRS and CDR2 YFSETQ. This CDR3 has 14 amino acids. With 4 bases clipped from V and 2 bases from J, the junction kept 2 bases outside the gene matches. CDR3 coding DNA: TGCGCCAGCAGCAGCGGGGGGACCACAGATACGCAGTATTTT. Translating it yields CASSSGGTTDTQYF.

This clonotype was found a few times. The J gene is TRBJ2-3, the V gene TRBV12-3 or TRBV12-4; no clear D. The CDR3 totals 11 residues. Trimming stripped 2 bases from V and 5 bases from J, with 2 bases between. CDR3 in amino acids: CASSLQDTQYF. Here the CDR3 DNA reads TGTGCCAGCAGTTTACAAGATACGCAGTATTTT.

The chain is built from TRBV7-2 and TRBJ1-5; the D is unclear. Per germline, CDR1 SGHTA and CDR2 FQGNSA. The CDR3 is made up of 16 amino acids. The V end lost 5 bases, the J end lost 0 bases, and 14 bases lay between the germline ends. CDR3 nucleotide sequence: TGTGCCAGCAGCAACACCGGGAGCACTAGCAATCAGCCCCAGCATTTT. Its protein is CASSNTGSTSNQPQHF.

This clonotype was recorded at least ten times. The CDR3 DNA is TGCGCCAGCAGCCAGGGCGTGAACACTGAAGCTTTCTTT. Translating it yields CASSQGVNTEAFF. The chain uses TRBV4-1 and TRBJ1-1; D gene ambiguous. V shed 3 bases and J shed 0 bases, with 5 bases lying between them. CDR3 length: 13 amino acids. From germline, CDR1 is MGHRA and CDR2 YSYEKL.

This clonotype occurred many times. Compared with germline, one end of the junction differs, possibly owing to a read error. The chain has TRBV28 and TRBJ1-1, with D possibly being TRBD1 (6 bases). Germline V gene lookup returns CDR1 MDHEN and CDR2 SYDVKM. The CDR3 totals 15 residues. CDR3 amino acids: CASSLHPSRGSEVFF. The DNA for the CDR3 is TGTGCCAGCAGTTTGCACCCGTCCAGGGGCTCTGAAGTTTTCTTT.

The chain links TRBV13 to TRBJ1-2; D might be TRBD1 (6 bases). From germline, CDR1 is PRHDT and CDR2 FYEKMQ (reference sequence). This CDR3 spans 13 amino acids. The V end was cut by 6 bases, the J end by 4 bases, with 12 bases between. The CDR3 DNA follows: TGTGCCAGCAGACAAGGACAGTCCTATGGCTACACCTTC. Translating gives CASRQGQSYGYTF.

This clonotype was counted many times. V usage is TRBV3-1 and J usage is TRBJ2-2; TRBD2 agrees at 10 bases. CDR1 is LGHDT and CDR2 is YNNKEL in the germline V gene (reference sequence). V was pared by 2 bases and J by 4 bases, with 10 bases of the junction left unmatched. CDR3 length: 18 amino acids. CDR3 DNA sequence: TGTGCCAGCAGCCAACAGCGGGGGGGCATCTTTGGCACCGGGGAGCTGTTTTTT. Amino acids: CASSQQRGGIFGTGELFF.